This T cell receptor beta chain was recovered during a study of blood T cell repertoires in COVID-19. Across the study: Italy, Spain and the United States were the sources of the convalescent and acute COVID-19 samples. From T cells, B-cell-depleted T cells, or PBMCs came the material, which was cDNA or gDNA.

Per the original methods: Researchers report that nucleated cell counts were estimated from reference gene primer amplification. Method: immunoSEQ multiplex PCR; TCRdb's copy keeps in-frame clones and lacks some. V, J and clone size were drawn from that table, and D and trimming were deduced from the DNA. The table lists approximately 130,000 clones, about 86% of them singletons. Germline lookup yields CDR1 MDHEN and CDR2 SYDVKM. This CDR3 is 16 amino acids long. V shed 5 bases, J shed 6 bases, and the junction held 10 bases outside the gene matches. The origin of this receptor is a woman aged 50 to 65 who had recovered from COVID-19. This rearrangement joins TRBV28 to TRBJ1-5, with 10 bases fitting TRBD1. Sample: peripheral blood. CDR3 sequence reads: CASSPTGQGHTQPQHF. The CDR3 coding sequence is TGTGCCAGCAGTCCCACGGGACAGGGGCATACTCAGCCCCAGCATTTT.